This T cell receptor (beta chain) was observed in a study of beta chain features in type 1 diabetes. Trimming at V came to 7 bases and at J to 2 bases, leaving 17 bases not matched to a gene. CDR3 length: 19 residues. Germline V gene data show CDR1 as SQVTM and CDR2 as ANQGSEA. Every bit of the isolated RNA underwent reverse transcription, so sequencing read expressed TCRB transcripts. Repertoires were generated with immunoSEQ multiplex PCR, while TCRdb's copy carries only in-frame clones and drops some. The profile shows 140,000 to 150,000 clones, roughly 48% of them singletons. The source material was Tregs from blood. The chain links TRBV29-1 to TRBJ2-2, with TRBD1 matching 12 bases. The receptor was derived from a man aged 18 to 30 in good health. CDR3 residues: CSARGGGTGGFGNTGELFF. In nucleotides, the CDR3 is TGCAGCGCCCGAGGAGGGGGGACAGGGGGCTTTGGTAACACCGGGGAGCTGTTTTTT.